These T cell receptor beta chains were read from a single sample in a study of blood T cell repertoires in COVID-19. Sequencing used immunoSEQ multiplex PCR; TCRdb keeps in-frame clones, though not all of them. The sample yields 100,000 to 120,000 clones, approximately 81% seen once. Sequences were obtained from peripheral blood. These TCRs come from a man aged 40-50 years with acute or convalescent COVID-19. Both conserved end residues are part of each CDR3. D genes are given only for firm matches. Some rows mark clone size as missing; the rest say once, few, many or name a class of expanded clone.

clone size	V gene	D gene	J gene	CDR3 DNA	CDR3 protein
.	TRBV15	TRBD1	TRBJ1-4	TGTGCCACCAGCAGAGAAGTACAGGGGAACGACGAAAAACTGTTTTTT	CATSREVQGNDEKLFF
.	TRBV27	TRBD1	TRBJ1-2	TGTGCCAGCAGTTTATGGACAGGCTCAGGTGGCTACACCTTC	CASSLWTGSGGYTF
once	TRBV6-5	.	TRBJ1-2	TGTGCCAGCAGTTCCAGCGGGGGCTACACCTTC	CASSSSGGYTF
.	TRBV12-3/TRBV12-4	.	TRBJ1-2	TGTGCCAGCACTAGGGCCCGGGGCTATGGCTACACCTTC	CASTRARGYGYTF
.	TRBV5-1	.	TRBJ1-2	TGCGCCAGCAGCTTCCCCGGACTCTATGGCTACACCTTC	CASSFPGLYGYTF
.	TRBV7-9	TRBD1	TRBJ2-1	TGTGCCAGCAGCTCGGGACAGAACAATGAGCAGTTCTTC	CASSSGQNNEQFF
.	TRBV29-1	.	TRBJ2-1	TGCAGCGGGGGCTCCAGGTACAATGAGCAGTTCTTC	CSGGSRYNEQFF
.	TRBV5-4	TRBD2	TRBJ2-3	TGTGCCAGCAGCTCCAAAGGGCGGGGGGCCGCAGATACGCAGTATTTT	CASSSKGRGAADTQYF
.	TRBV5-5	TRBD1	TRBJ2-2	TGTGCCAGCAGCCCTCAGGGGGCCAACGGGGAGCTGTTTTTT	CASSPQGANGELFF
.	TRBV11-3	TRBD2	TRBJ2-3	TGTGCCAGCAGCCAGGGACTAGCGGGGGGGCCCGGCACAGATACGCAGTATTTT	CASSQGLAGGPGTDTQYF
.	TRBV7-8	.	TRBJ2-3	TGTGCCAGCAGCTCGTCGCAGGGCACAGATACGCAGTATTTT	CASSSSQGTDTQYF
once	TRBV19	TRBD2	TRBJ2-3	TGTGCCAGTAGTATTTGGGCGGGGGGAAGCACAGATACGCAGTATTTT	CASSIWAGGSTDTQYF
.	TRBV20-1	TRBD1	TRBJ2-1	TGCAGTGCTAGTAACTCGGGACAGGGGGACAATGAGCAGTTCTTC	CSASNSGQGDNEQFF
.	TRBV29-1	.	TRBJ2-7	TGCAGCGTTGGGCTAGCGTCGGCCTACGAGCAGTACTTC	CSVGLASAYEQYF
.	TRBV4-1	TRBD2	TRBJ2-3	TGCGCCAGCAGCCAAGATCACAGAAGCGGGGGGGCTAAGGTAGATACGCAGTATTTT	CASSQDHRSGGAKVDTQYF
.	TRBV29-1	.	TRBJ2-1	TGCAGCGTAGACCGGGACACTCAGCCCGATGAGCAGTTCTTC	CSVDRDTQPDEQFF
.	TRBV5-5	.	TRBJ1-4	TGTGCCAGCAGCCCTGGACGGCGGGCAGCAACTAATGAAAAACTGTTTTTT	CASSPGRRAATNEKLFF
.	TRBV4-2	.	TRBJ1-3	TGTGCCAGCAGCCAAGATAGCATTGCTGGAAACACCATATATTTT	CASSQDSIAGNTIYF
.	TRBV4-1	.	TRBJ1-3	TGCGCCAGCAGCCAAGATCCCAGCTCTGGAAACACCATATATTTT	CASSQDPSSGNTIYF
.	TRBV6-1	.	TRBJ1-1	TGTGCCAGCAGTGAAGGCGGTTATAGGGGGTCTTTCTTT	CASSEGGYRGSFF
once	TRBV4-1	TRBD2	TRBJ2-1	TGCGCCAGCAGCCTCCTACTAGCGGGGGCCTACAATGAGCAGTTCTTC	CASSLLLAGAYNEQFF
.	TRBV5-6	.	TRBJ1-1	TGTGCCAGCAGCTGGGACTCCGGGAGGGGCACTGAAGCTTTCTTT	CASSWDSGRGTEAFF
few	TRBV7-3	.	TRBJ2-7	TGTGCCAGCAGCTTACAGGGACTTTCTCCGTCCTACGAGCAGTACTTC	CASSLQGLSPSYEQYF
.	TRBV19	.	TRBJ2-3	TGTGCCAGTAGTAGCAGGGGTGCTACAGATACGCAGTATTTT	CASSSRGATDTQYF
.	TRBV27	TRBD1	TRBJ1-3	TGTGCCAGCAGTCCCGGACAGGCAACCTTCTCTGGAAACACCATATATTTT	CASSPGQATFSGNTIYF
.	TRBV2	.	TRBJ1-4	TGTGCCAGCAGCGACAGGAGTCTCGCAACTAATGAAAAACTGTTTTTT	CASSDRSLATNEKLFF
.	TRBV4-1	TRBD1	TRBJ1-1	TGCGCCAGCAGCCAAGCCAGGGACAGTTCGGGCACTGAAGCTTTCTTT	CASSQARDSSGTEAFF
.	TRBV24-1	.	TRBJ2-6	TGTGCCACCGGAACGGGATCTGGGGCCAACGTCCTGACTTTC	CATGTGSGANVLTF
.	TRBV24-1	.	TRBJ1-2	TGTGCCACCAGTGATCGTCGTATAAATGGCTACACCTTC	CATSDRRINGYTF
.	TRBV18	.	TRBJ1-6	TGTGCCAGCTCACCCCGGGTACTGAGCTCCTATAATTCACCCCTCCACTTT	CASSPRVLSSYNSPLHF
.	TRBV27	TRBD1	TRBJ2-7	TGTGCCAGCAGGGCCCTCTGGGACAGGGAAAACGAGCAGTACTTC	CASRALWDRENEQYF
once	TRBV11-2	.	TRBJ1-4	TGTGCCAGCCAGCGGGGGGCAACTAATGAAAAACTGTTTTTT	CASQRGATNEKLFF
.	TRBV18	.	TRBJ2-3	TGTGCCAGCTCACCGACAGCTAGCACAGATACGCAGTATTTT	CASSPTASTDTQYF
.	TRBV11-2	TRBD2	TRBJ2-1	TGTGCCAGCAGCTTTAGCGGGGGTTCTTACAATGAGCAGTTCTTC	CASSFSGGSYNEQFF
.	TRBV19	TRBD2	TRBJ2-1	TGTGCCAGTAGTATAGATTGGCTAGCGGGAACCCGGCACAATGAGCAGTTCTTC	CASSIDWLAGTRHNEQFF
.	TRBV24-1	TRBD1	TRBJ2-7	TGTGCCACCAGTGATGATAGGAGCGACAGGGGTGAGCAGTACTTC	CATSDDRSDRGEQYF
.	TRBV6-5	.	TRBJ2-7	TGTGCCAGCAGTCCCAGGGGCACCGGCGAGCAGTACTTC	CASSPRGTGEQYF
.	TRBV18	.	TRBJ2-3	TGTGCCAGCTCCCGATTCACAGAGGATACGCAGTATTTT	CASSRFTEDTQYF
few	TRBV7-3	.	TRBJ1-1	TGTGCCAGCAGCTTAAGGGCGGGCAACACTGAAGCTTTCTTT	CASSLRAGNTEAFF
few	TRBV5-1	.	TRBJ1-2	TGCGCCAGCAGCTTGGACAGAAGTAACTATGGCTACACCTTC	CASSLDRSNYGYTF
.	TRBV3-1/TRBV3-2	.	TRBJ2-1	TGTGCCAGCAGCCAATATCCGGACACCATCAATGAGCAGTTCTTC	CASSQYPDTINEQFF
.	TRBV10-3	.	TRBJ1-2	TGTGCCATCAGTGAGTTAGACAGGACCTATGGCTACACCTTC	CAISELDRTYGYTF
once	TRBV9	TRBD1	TRBJ2-2	TGTGCCAGCAGCGCCGGACAGGGTGGGGAGCTGTTTTTT	CASSAGQGGELFF
few	TRBV2	.	TRBJ2-7	TGTGCCAGCAGTGAGACACGAGGGGGGGACGAGCAGTACTTC	CASSETRGGDEQYF
.	TRBV4-2	TRBD1	TRBJ1-6	TGTGCCAGCAGCCCCGGGACAGGGGGCCAGTCGAGTAATTCACCCCTCCACTTT	CASSPGTGGQSSNSPLHF
.	TRBV5-6	.	TRBJ1-5	TGTGCCAGCAGCTTGGTTTCAGACAATCAGCCCCAGCATTTT	CASSLVSDNQPQHF
once	TRBV6-2/TRBV6-3	.	TRBJ2-2	TGTGCCAGCAGTTACTCAGGGGGTAGCACCGGGGAGCTGTTTTTT	CASSYSGGSTGELFF